This record covers a single T cell receptor beta chain. This clonotype was counted at least ten times. No cognate antigen has been identified for it. There are no base qualities to consult, and no much larger clone falls within one base. The source of the sample is a study of read filtering for tumor transcriptome and immune sequencing (dated by TCRdb to the early 2020s). With respect to the entire study: The cohort had around 18 male and approximately 15 female patients with a mean age of about 70 years, ranging from roughly 40 to 90. By revised international staging, under 10 patients were R-ISS I, about 17 were R-ISS II and 7 were R-ISS III. Whole-transcriptome libraries were prepared with the TruSeq RNA Access Library Prep Kit after DNase treatment. Per sample, about 4.05 to 10.27 million TCR-region mapped reads were obtained with IR-seq, compared with only about 80 to 1273 with RNA-seq. TCR repertoires obtained by targeted immune repertoire sequencing and by bulk whole-transcriptome sequencing performed on the same bone marrow samples were compared. A main aim was a read-filtering strategy for immune repertoire data, specifically whether clonotypes supported by a single read should be removed.

V is clipped by 1 base and J by 6 bases, and the sequence between their germline boundaries is 8 bases long. The germline V gene supplies CDR1 SQVTM and CDR2 ANQGSEA. CDR3 length: 12 amino acids, cysteine to phenylalanine. The kept DNA is CDR3 alone, 36 bases in frame from the first base. Starting from about 400 ng RNA, TCR libraries were constructed with the Immunoverse kit using molecular barcoded adaptors that cover the alpha/delta and beta/gamma chains. TCR library preparation used the same RNA that went into transcriptome sequencing. An Illumina HiSeq 4000 with 2 x 150 cycles was used to sequence the TCR libraries. In the authors' own workflow: With MiXCR, TCR reads were aligned to human V, D, J and C references and assembled into CDR3 clonotypes, with quality filtering and error correction included. The tcR package in R was used for analysis of clonotype counts and gene usage diversity. For inspection of raw mapping reads, RNA-seq reads were mapped by STAR aligner version 2.5.3a onto GRCh37 of the human genome. To test how sequencing depth affected the clonotypes detected, IR-seq fastq files were randomly downsampled with Seqtk 1.3. Using fastp at Q25 and MiXCR, TCRdb reprocessed the public reads and kept productive beta chains. Entries are consolidated by CDR3 protein sequence, retaining the most common genes and DNA. TCRdb's processing, not the study's, gives the V and J calls here. In this sample the table shows tens of thousands of distinct CDR3 sequences, under 15% of which occur a single time. The ten top clones hold roughly two fifths of the sample.

Beyond this particular receptor, the publication reports: IR-seq captured clonotypes at much higher depth and more reliably than RNA-seq, and smaller IR-seq throughput sufficed to identify most shared clonotypes. Removing single-read clonotypes increased the correlation between IR-seq and RNA-seq shared clonotype proportions. The sorted CD138-negative fraction was not purified T cells but a mixed bone marrow immune population. Single-read clonotypes made up around 82% of clonotypes but only about 4% of total reads in IR-seq, compared with roughly 70% of clonotypes and 35% to 55% of reads in RNA-seq.

Each patient had bone marrow sampled at the time of active disease. Ficoll-Hypaque density gradient centrifugation was used to isolate bone marrow mononuclear cells. To remove myeloma plasma cells, the cells were labeled with CD138 magnetic microbeads on a MACS separator, and CD138-negative cells were then collected by negative selection. The purity of the isolated cells was checked by flow cytometry with CD138 antibodies on an Attune NxT. Total RNA was extracted using TRIzol reagent and was quantified on a NanoDrop spectrophotometer. Paired RNA-seq and IR-seq were performed on each patient's CD138-negative bone marrow sample.

This clonotype was sampled from a donor at least 40 years old with multiple myeloma. The chain is assembled from TRBV29-1 and TRBJ2-3, with no confidently assigned D gene. Sequencing input: a population of CD138-negative cells sorted from bone marrow. The sample's cell subset or site label is to be understood as: bone marrow mononuclear cells depleted of CD138+ plasma/myeloma cells by negative magnetic selection. Here is the DNA: TGCAGCGTTGAAGGGGTAGGGGATACGCAGTATTTT. Its product reads: CSVEGVGDTQYF.